The clone carrying this T cell receptor (beta chain) was picked up one time. V lost 0 bases and J lost 11, with 12 bases in between. The V gene's germline CDR1 is SGHKS and CDR2 YYEKEE (reference sequence). The CDR3 has 13 amino acids. The data were obtained in a study of Ad26.COV2.S vaccination and SARS-CoV-2 variants. Some clones are missing from TCRdb's copy, which holds only in-frame ones; the method was immunoSEQ multiplex PCR. The table has roughly 380,000 clones, 80% to 90% seen once. Described treatment: 15 to 20 received Ad26.COV2.S at low or high dose, single or two shots; about 5 received placebo; per-sample allocation not given. Sampling took place 63 days after the first vaccine or placebo injection. The donor was a Boston adult aged 18-55 years. What was given as vaccine was an Ad26 vector encoding Wuhan-strain SARS-CoV-2 spike.

The source material was peripheral blood, sampled in a trial of Ad26.COV2.S vaccine versus placebo. V gene TRBV5-5 combines with J gene TRBJ2-4; D is perhaps TRBD2 (5 bases). The receptor was derived from a person between 18 and 65 years old who received the Ad26.COV2.S COVID-19 vaccine or a placebo. The CDR3 bases are TGTGCCAGCAGCTTGGATCCTCGGGAAGTTCAGTACTTC. Translating gives CASSLDPREVQYF. Looking up the rest from reference TRBV5-5 and TRBJ2-4 gives the full variable domain: DAGVTQSPTHLIKTRGQQVTLRCSPISGHKSVSWYQQVLGQGPQFIFQYYEKEERGRGNFPDRFSARQFPNYSSELNVNALLLGDSALYLCASSLDPREVQYFGAGTRLSVL.